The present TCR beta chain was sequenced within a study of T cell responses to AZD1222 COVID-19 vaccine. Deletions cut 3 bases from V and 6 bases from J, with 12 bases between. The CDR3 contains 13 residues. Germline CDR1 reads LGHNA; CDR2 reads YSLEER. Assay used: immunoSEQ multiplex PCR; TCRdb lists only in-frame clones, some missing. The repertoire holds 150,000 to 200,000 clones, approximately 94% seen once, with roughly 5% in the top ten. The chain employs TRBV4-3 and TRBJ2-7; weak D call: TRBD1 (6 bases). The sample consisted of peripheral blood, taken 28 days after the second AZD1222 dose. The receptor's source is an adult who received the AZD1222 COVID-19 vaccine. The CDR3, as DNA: TGCGCCAGCAGCCATGGACAGCCCGGCGAGCAGTACTTC. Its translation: CASSHGQPGEQYF.